The clone carrying this T cell receptor beta chain was seen ten or more times. No antigen is known for it. This sample is drawn from a study of glioma-infiltrating T cells. The wider study: Target coverage was about 4.5- to 11-fold for about a million blood T cells. Broader study findings: Tissue and blood shared very few CDR3 sequences.

CDR1 MNHEY and CDR2 SMNVEV come from the germline V gene (reference sequence). With 3 bases removed from V and 0 bases from J, the gap between germline ends came to 6 bases. The CDR3 spans 13 residues. The iRepertoire nested amplicon-rescue multiplex PCR amplified TCR alpha and beta CDR3s from RNA. Tissue mRNA or PBMC total RNA, roughly 85-450 ng, went into one-step reverse transcription and amplification. A single record per CDR3 protein comes from TCRdb applying MiXCR to the multiplex PCR reads. Among around 390,000 distinct CDR3 sequences, less than 50% were seen once, and the ten largest hold around 13%.

This chain uses TRBV27 with TRBJ2-7; unclear D gene. This receptor was taken from a human donor with low-grade glioma or glioblastoma, undergoing nonglioma brain surgery, or in good health (not recorded which). What was sequenced was glioma tissue, nonneoplastic brain tissue, or PBMCs (not recorded which). The CDR3 sequence is CASSFRVSYEQYF. For the CDR3, the DNA is TGTGCCAGCAGTTTTAGAGTCTCCTACGAGCAGTACTTC.